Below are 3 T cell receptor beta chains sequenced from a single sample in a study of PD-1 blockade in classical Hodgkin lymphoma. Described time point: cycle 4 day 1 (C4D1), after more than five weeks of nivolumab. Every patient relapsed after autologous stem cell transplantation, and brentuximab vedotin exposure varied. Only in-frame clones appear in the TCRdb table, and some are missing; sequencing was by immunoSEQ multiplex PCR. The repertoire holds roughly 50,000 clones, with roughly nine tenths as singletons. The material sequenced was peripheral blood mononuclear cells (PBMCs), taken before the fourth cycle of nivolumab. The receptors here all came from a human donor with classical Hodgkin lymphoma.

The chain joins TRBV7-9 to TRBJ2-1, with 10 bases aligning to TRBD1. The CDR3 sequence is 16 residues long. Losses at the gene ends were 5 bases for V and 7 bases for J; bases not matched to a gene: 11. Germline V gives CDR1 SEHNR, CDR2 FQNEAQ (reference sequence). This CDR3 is CASSPRWDRGRNEQFF. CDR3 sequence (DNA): TGTGCCAGCAGCCCCCGTTGGGACAGGGGAAGAAATGAGCAGTTCTTC.

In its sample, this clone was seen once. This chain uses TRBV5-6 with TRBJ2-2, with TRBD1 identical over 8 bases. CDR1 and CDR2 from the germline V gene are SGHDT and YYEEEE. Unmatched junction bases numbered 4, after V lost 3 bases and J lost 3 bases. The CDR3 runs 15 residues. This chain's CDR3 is CASSSLDRDTGELFF. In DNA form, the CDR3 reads TGTGCCAGCAGCTCCCTGGACAGGGACACCGGGGAGCTGTTTTTT.

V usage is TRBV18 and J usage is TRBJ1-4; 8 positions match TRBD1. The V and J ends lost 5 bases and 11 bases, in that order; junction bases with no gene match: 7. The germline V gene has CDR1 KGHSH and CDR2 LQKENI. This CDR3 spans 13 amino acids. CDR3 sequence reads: CASSSKTGEKLFF. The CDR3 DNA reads TGTGCCAGCTCATCTAAGACAGGGGAGAAACTGTTTTTT.